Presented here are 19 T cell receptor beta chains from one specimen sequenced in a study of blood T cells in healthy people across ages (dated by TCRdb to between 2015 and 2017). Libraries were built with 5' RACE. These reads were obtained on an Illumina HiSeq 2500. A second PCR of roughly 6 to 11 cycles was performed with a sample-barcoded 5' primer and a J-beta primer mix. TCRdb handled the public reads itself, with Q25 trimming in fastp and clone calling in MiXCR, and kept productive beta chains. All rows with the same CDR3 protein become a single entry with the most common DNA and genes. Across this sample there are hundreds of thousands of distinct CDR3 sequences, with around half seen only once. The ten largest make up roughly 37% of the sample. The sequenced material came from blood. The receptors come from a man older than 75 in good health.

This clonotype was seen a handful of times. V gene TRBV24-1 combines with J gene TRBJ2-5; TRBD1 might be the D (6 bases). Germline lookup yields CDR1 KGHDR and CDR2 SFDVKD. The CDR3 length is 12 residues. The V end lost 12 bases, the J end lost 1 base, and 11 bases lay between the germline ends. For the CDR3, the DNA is TGTGCCGTTCAGGGGCTCCAAGAGACCCAGTACTTC. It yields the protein CAVQGLQETQYF.

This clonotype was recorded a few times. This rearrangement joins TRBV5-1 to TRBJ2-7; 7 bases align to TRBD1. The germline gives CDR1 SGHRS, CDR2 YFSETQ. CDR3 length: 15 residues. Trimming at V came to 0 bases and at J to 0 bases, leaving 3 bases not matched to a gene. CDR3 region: CASSLDGDSSYEQYF. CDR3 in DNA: TGCGCCAGCAGCTTGGACGGGGACAGCTCCTACGAGCAGTACTTC.

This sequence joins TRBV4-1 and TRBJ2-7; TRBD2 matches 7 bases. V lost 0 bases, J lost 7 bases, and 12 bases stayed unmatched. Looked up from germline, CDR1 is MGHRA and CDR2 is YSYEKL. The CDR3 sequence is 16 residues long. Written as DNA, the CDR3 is TGCGCCAGCAGCCAAGAACCCGGGAGGAGGTACAATGAGCAGTACTTC. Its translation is CASSQEPGRRYNEQYF.

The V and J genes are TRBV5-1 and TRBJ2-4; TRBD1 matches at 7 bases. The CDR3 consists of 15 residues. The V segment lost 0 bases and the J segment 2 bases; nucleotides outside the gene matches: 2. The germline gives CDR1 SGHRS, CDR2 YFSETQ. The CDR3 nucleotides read TGCGCCAGCAGCTTGGAGGGGGCGACCAAAAACATTCAGTACTTC. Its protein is CASSLEGATKNIQYF.

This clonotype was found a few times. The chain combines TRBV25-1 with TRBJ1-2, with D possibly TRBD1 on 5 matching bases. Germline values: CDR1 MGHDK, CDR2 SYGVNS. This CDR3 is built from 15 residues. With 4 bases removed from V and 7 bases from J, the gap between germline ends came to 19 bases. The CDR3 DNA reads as TGTGCCAGCAGTGCCATCGCGGCCGGGGGAAGTGGCTACACCTTC. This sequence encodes CASSAIAAGGSGYTF.

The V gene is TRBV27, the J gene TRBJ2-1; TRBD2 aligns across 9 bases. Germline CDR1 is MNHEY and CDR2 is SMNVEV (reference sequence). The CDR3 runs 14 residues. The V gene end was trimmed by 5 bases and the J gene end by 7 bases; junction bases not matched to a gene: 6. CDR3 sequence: CASSGSGRVNEQFF. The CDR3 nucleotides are TGTGCCAGCAGTGGTAGCGGGAGAGTAAATGAGCAGTTCTTC.

The DNA for the CDR3 is TGTGCCAGCAGTTTAAGGGCCAGGGTGTACCAAGAGACCCAGTACTTC. This gives the protein CASSLRARVYQETQYF. The chain uses TRBV28 and TRBJ2-5; TRBD1 is a possible D gene (5 bases). V lost 2 bases and J lost 0, with 13 bases in between. CDR3 size: 16 residues. Germline-derived CDR1 and CDR2 are MDHEN and SYDVKM.

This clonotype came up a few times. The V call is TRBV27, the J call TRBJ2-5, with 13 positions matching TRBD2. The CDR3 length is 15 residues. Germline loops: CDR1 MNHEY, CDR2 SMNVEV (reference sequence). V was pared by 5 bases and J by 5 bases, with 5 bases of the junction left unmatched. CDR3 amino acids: CASSRLAGGRETQYF. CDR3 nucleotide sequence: TGTGCCAGCAGTAGACTAGCGGGAGGCAGGGAGACCCAGTACTTC.

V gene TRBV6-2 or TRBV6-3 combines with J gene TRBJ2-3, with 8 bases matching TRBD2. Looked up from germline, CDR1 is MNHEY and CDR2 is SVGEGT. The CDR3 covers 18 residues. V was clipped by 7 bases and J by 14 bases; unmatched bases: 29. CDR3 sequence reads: CASTLPGRAGAKHRYAYF. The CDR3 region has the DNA TGTGCCAGCACTCTACCGGGACGAGCGGGAGCAAAGCACAGATACGCGTATTTT.

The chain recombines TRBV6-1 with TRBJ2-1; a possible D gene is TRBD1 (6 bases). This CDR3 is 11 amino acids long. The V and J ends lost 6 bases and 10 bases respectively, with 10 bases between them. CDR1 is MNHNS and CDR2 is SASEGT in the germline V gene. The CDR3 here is CASRTGTEQFF. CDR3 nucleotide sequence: TGTGCCAGCAGGACCGGGACAGAGCAGTTCTTC.

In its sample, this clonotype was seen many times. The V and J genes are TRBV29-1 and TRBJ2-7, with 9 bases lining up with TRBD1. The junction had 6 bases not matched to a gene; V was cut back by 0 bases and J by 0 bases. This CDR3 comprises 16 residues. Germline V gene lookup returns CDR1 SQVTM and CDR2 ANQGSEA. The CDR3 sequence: CSVEDLRDRVSYEQYF. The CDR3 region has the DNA TGCAGCGTTGAAGATCTGCGGGACAGGGTCTCCTACGAGCAGTACTTC.

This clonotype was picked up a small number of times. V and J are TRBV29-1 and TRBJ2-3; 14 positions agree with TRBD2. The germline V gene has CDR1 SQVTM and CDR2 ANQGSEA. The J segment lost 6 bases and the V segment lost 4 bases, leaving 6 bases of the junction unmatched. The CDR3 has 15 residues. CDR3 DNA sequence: TGCAGCGTTGGGGGACTAGCGGGAGTTTCCGATACGCAGTATTTT. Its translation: CSVGGLAGVSDTQYF.

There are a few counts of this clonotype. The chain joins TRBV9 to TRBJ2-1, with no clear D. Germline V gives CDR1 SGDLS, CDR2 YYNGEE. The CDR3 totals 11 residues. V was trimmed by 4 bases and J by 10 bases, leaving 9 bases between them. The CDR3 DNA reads TGTGCCAGCAGCCGAGAGGAGGAGCAGTTCTTC. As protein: CASSREEEQFF.

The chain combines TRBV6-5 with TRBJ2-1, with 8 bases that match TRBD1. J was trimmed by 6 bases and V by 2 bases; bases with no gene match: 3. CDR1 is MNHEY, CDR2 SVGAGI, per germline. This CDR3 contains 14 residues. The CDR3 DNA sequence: TGTGCCAGCAGTTACACGACAGGGGCCAATGAGCAGTTCTTC. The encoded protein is CASSYTTGANEQFF.

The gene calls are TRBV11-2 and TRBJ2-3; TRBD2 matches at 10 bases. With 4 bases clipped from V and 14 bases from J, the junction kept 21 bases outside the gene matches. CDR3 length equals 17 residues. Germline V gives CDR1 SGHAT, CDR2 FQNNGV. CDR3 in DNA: TGTGCCAGCAGCTCCAACCCCGGGACTAGCGCGTTGTATAACGCGTATTTT. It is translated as CASSSNPGTSALYNAYF.

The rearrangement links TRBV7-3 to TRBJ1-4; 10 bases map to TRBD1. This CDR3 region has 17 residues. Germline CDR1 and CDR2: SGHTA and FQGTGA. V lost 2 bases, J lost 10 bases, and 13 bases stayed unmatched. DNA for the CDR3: TGTGCCAGCAGCTTAGGGTCCTTTGGACAGGGGGAAGGAAAACTGTTTTTT. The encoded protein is CASSLGSFGQGEGKLFF. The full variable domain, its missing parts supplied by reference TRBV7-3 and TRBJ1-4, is GAGVSQTPSNKVTEKGKYVELRCDPISGHTALYWYRQSLGQGPEFLIYFQGTGAADDSGLPNDRFFAVRPEGSVSTLKIQRTERGDSAVYLCASSLGSFGQGEGKLFFGSGTQLSVL.

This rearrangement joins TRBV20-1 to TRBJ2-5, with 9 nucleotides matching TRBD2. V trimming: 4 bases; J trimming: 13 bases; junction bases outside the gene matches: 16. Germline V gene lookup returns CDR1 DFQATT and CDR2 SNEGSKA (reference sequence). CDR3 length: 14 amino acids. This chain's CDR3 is CSATGIAGDDERYF. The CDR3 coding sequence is TGCAGTGCTACGGGGATAGCGGGAGACGATGAGCGGTACTTC.

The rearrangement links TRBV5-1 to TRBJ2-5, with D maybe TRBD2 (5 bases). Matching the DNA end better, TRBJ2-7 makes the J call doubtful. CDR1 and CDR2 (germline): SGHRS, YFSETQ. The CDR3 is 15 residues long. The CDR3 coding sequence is TGCGCCAGCAGCTTGCAGTCTGGGAGAATCTACGAGCAGTACTTC. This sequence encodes CASSLQSGRIYEQYF.

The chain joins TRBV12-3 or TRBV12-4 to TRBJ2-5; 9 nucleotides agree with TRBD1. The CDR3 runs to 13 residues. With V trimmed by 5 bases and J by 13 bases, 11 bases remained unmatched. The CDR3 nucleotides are TGTGCCAGCAGTCCGGGACAGGGTTTTGCTTCGTACTTC. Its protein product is CASSPGQGFASYF.